A single T cell receptor (beta chain) is shown here with its context. What it binds is not known. Produced via immunoSEQ multiplex PCR; TCRdb's table is partial and in-frame only. The sample comprises fewer than 250,000 clones, under 95% of which are singletons, and approximately 1% rests with the top ten. Germline V gene sequence: CDR1 DFQATT, CDR2 SNEGSKA (reference sequence). V shed 7 bases and J 8 bases; nucleotides not matched to a gene: 4. This CDR3 comprises 11 residues. This record comes from a study of T cell responses to AZD1222 COVID-19 vaccine. Notes on the study in general: Clonal diversity was possibly underestimated, and the donors were mostly white British, with more females.

This clonotype originated in an adult in good health. The specimen was peripheral blood, collected on day 0 of MenACWY control vaccination. The chain is built from TRBV20-1 and TRBJ1-4; 7 bases agree with TRBD1. The CDR3 loop is CSGQGGEKLFF. In DNA, the CDR3 is TGCAGTGGGCAGGGGGGCGAAAAACTGTTTTTT.